Below are 21 T cell receptor beta chains sequenced from a single sample in a study of shared clonotypes between healthy human individuals. The repertoire was sequenced with immunoSEQ multiplex PCR; TCRdb's copy has only in-frame clones and lacks some. The data contain roughly 1,000,000 clones, roughly 74% of them seen just once; the ten biggest clones take up under 0.8%. The material sequenced was memory CD4+ T cells from PBMCs. As to subset: CD45RA-negative fraction. Receptors originate from a man in his late teens or twenties in good health. Some clones in this sample may be carry-over from other donors' samples.

This rearrangement joins TRBV19 to TRBJ2-4; D is unresolved. V gave up 0 bases and J gave up 2 bases, with 2 bases separating them. Germline V gene lookup returns CDR1 LNHDA and CDR2 SQIVND (reference sequence). This CDR3 has 13 residues. CDR3 protein: CASSIEPKNIQYF. In DNA, the CDR3 is TGTGCCAGTAGTATAGAACCCAAAAACATTCAGTACTTC.

This clone was seen at least ten times. The chain employs TRBV5-8 and TRBJ2-7, with 7 bases aligning to TRBD2. The ends lost 0 bases at V and 0 bases at J; junction bases unmatched: 9. Germline values: CDR1 SGHTS, CDR2 YDEGEE. The CDR3 totals 17 residues. The DNA for the CDR3 is TGTGCCAGCAGCTTGGTTCCTAGCGGAAGGAGCTCCTACGAGCAGTACTTC. Protein sequence: CASSLVPSGRSSYEQYF.

The rearrangement joins TRBV5-1 to TRBJ2-1; TRBD2 is a possible D gene (5 bases). V dropped 1 base and J dropped 6 bases, with 8 bases sitting between them. Germline V gives CDR1 SGHRS, CDR2 YFSETQ. The CDR3 has 13 residues. CDR3 bases: TGCGCCAGCAGCTTGTCTCGGGGCAATGAGCAGTTCTTC. This codes for CASSLSRGNEQFF.

The chain links TRBV10-3 to TRBJ1-3; TRBD1 aligns across 7 bases. V was clipped by 4 bases and J by 0 bases; unmatched bases: 3. CDR1 and CDR2 (germline): ENHRY, SYGVKD. The CDR3 is 15 amino acids. The CDR3 loop reads CAISGTGLSGNTIYF. CDR3 DNA: TGTGCCATCAGTGGGACAGGACTCTCTGGAAACACCATATATTTT.

This chain connects TRBV9 to TRBJ2-2; weak D call: TRBD1 (5 bases). Trimming took 1 base from V and 1 from J, leaving 11 bases between them. This CDR3 comprises 16 residues. Germline V lookup: CDR1 SGDLS, CDR2 YYNGEE. The CDR3, as DNA: TGTGCCAGCAGCGTAAACCGAGGACAGAACACCGGGGAGCTGTTTTTT. Its protein is CASSVNRGQNTGELFF.

This chain connects TRBV5-1 to TRBJ2-7; 7 nucleotides agree with TRBD1. The V gene end was trimmed by 7 bases and the J gene end by 6 bases; junction bases not matched to a gene: 10. The CDR3 totals 13 residues. Germline loops: CDR1 SGHRS, CDR2 YFSETQ. The CDR3 loop reads CASSKGTEGEQYF. The CDR3 region has the DNA TGCGCCAGCTCTAAGGGGACAGAAGGCGAGCAGTACTTC.

The chain links TRBV5-1 to TRBJ2-2; 8 nucleotides match TRBD1. The CDR3 loop spans 15 amino acids. After removal of 0 bases from V and 5 bases from J, the junction contained 3 bases not matched to a gene. CDR1 SGHRS and CDR2 YFSETQ come from the germline V gene. The chain's CDR3 is CASSLAGQGTGELFF. The CDR3 nucleotides read TGCGCCAGCAGCTTGGCCGGACAGGGAACCGGGGAGCTGTTTTTT.

The V gene is TRBV10-1, the J gene TRBJ1-5; 7 positions agree with TRBD1. CDR1 is WNHNN, CDR2 SYGVQD, per germline (reference sequence). The CDR3 contains 15 residues. J gave up 6 bases and V 4 bases, and 9 bases lay outside the gene matches. CDR3 bases: TGCGCCAGCAGTGCCGTAACAGGGGTCCCTCAGCCCCAGCATTTT. Translation: CASSAVTGVPQPQHF.

V usage is TRBV5-1 and J usage is TRBJ1-1, with D possibly being TRBD1 (5 bases). V was clipped by 0 bases and J by 3 bases, with 6 bases between them. Germline loops: CDR1 SGHRS, CDR2 YFSETQ. CDR3 length: 13 residues. For the CDR3, the DNA is TGCGCCAGCAGCTTGGCGGGGCACACTGAAGCTTTCTTT. This gives the protein CASSLAGHTEAFF.

This clone was found once. The V gene is TRBV14, the J gene TRBJ2-1; D not certain. Looked up from germline, CDR1 is SGHDN and CDR2 is FVKESK. The CDR3 contains 11 residues. Trimming shortened V by 4 bases and J by 7 bases, and 5 bases separated the two germline ends. The CDR3 protein is CASSRRNEQFF. The DNA of the CDR3 is TGTGCCAGCAGCCGTCGAAATGAGCAGTTCTTC.

V gene TRBV5-4 combines with J gene TRBJ2-7, with a weak D call TRBD1 (6 bases). The CDR3 runs to 14 residues. Germline lookup yields CDR1 SGHNT and CDR2 YYREEE (reference sequence). V dropped 4 bases and J dropped 1 base, with 12 bases sitting between them. The DNA of the CDR3 is TGTGCCAGCAGCCAGGACAGTTGGTCCTACGAGCAGTACTTC. Its protein product is CASSQDSWSYEQYF.

The chain is built from TRBV2 and TRBJ2-5, with 7 positions matching TRBD1. The V gene's germline CDR1 is SNHLY and CDR2 FYNNEI. V gave up 6 bases and J gave up 2 bases; unmatched junction bases: 6. The CDR3 consists of 14 residues. The CDR3, as DNA: TGTGCCAGCAGGCCCGGGACAGCTCAAGAGACCCAGTACTTC. Translating gives CASRPGTAQETQYF. The variable domain in full, with the rest retrieved from reference TRBV2 and TRBJ2-5, is EPEVTQTPSHQVTQMGQEVILRCVPISNHLYFYWYRQILGQKVEFLVSFYNNEISEKSEIFDDQFSVERPDGSNFTLKIRSTKLEDSAMYFCASRPGTAQETQYFGPGTRLLVL.

The CDR3 region is CASSLYPSGRGAYEQYF. In DNA, the CDR3 is TGTGCCAGCAGTCTCTACCCTAGCGGGAGGGGGGCCTACGAGCAGTACTTC. The chain has TRBV27 and TRBJ2-7; 12 nucleotides line up with TRBD2. Germline V gene data show CDR1 as MNHEY and CDR2 as SMNVEV (reference sequence). V shed 5 bases, J shed 2 bases, and the junction held 10 bases outside the gene matches. The CDR3 consists of 17 residues.

Only one count was recorded for this clone. The V and J genes are TRBV6-5 and TRBJ1-2; tentative D call: TRBD1 (5 bases). Trimming took off 0 bases at V and 4 bases at J, with 12 bases between the two ends. This CDR3 comprises 15 residues. CDR1 is MNHEY, CDR2 SVGAGI, per germline. CDR3 sequence (DNA): TGTGCCAGCAGTTACTCGAGCAGGGCAGCCTATGGCTACACCTTC. Residues: CASSYSSRAAYGYTF.

The chain recombines TRBV6-1 with TRBJ2-5, with 7 nucleotides matching TRBD2. V was clipped by 6 bases and J by 1 base; unmatched bases: 5. Per the germline V gene, CDR1 is MNHNS and CDR2 is SASEGT. The length of the CDR3 is 14 residues. The CDR3 sequence is CASRPGLLQETQYF. CDR3 nucleotide sequence: TGTGCCAGCAGGCCGGGACTACTCCAAGAGACCCAGTACTTC.

V usage is TRBV27 and J usage is TRBJ2-1; 9 positions agree with TRBD2. The CDR3 extends over 15 amino acids. Germline assignment: CDR1 MNHEY and CDR2 SMNVEV (reference sequence). V dropped 5 bases and J dropped 4; count of bases not matched to a gene: 6. The CDR3 nucleotides read TGTGCCAGCAGTCTTAGCGGGAGCGGTTACAATGAGCAGTTCTTC. It specifies CASSLSGSGYNEQFF.

This chain joins TRBV6-6 and TRBJ1-2; D is perhaps TRBD1 (5 bases). CDR3 length: 16 amino acids. Deletions cut 2 bases from V and 2 bases from J, with 15 bases between. Looked up from germline, CDR1 is MNHNY and CDR2 is SVGAGI (reference sequence). The CDR3 is CASSYLIGAQNYGYTF. CDR3 nucleotides: TGTGCCAGCAGTTACCTTATAGGGGCCCAAAACTATGGCTACACCTTC.

The V and J genes are TRBV5-1 and TRBJ2-5, with 7 bases identical to TRBD2. The CDR3 runs to 14 residues. Germline assignment: CDR1 SGHRS and CDR2 YFSETQ. J lost 5 bases, V lost 4 bases, and 8 bases had no gene match. CDR3 residues: CASSRERGDETQYF. CDR3 DNA sequence: TGCGCCAGCAGCCGAGAGCGGGGAGACGAGACCCAGTACTTC.

About this clone itself: The sample carries other DNA sequences with the same CDR3. V and J are TRBV7-9 and TRBJ1-2; D unclear. This CDR3 has 12 residues. Germline V gene lookup returns CDR1 SEHNR and CDR2 FQNEAQ (reference sequence). V lost 3 bases to trimming and J lost 7 bases, with 9 bases between them. The CDR3, as DNA: TGTGCCAGCAGCTTCTGGGGAGGTGGCTACACCTTC. Amino acid sequence: CASSFWGGGYTF.

This chain connects TRBV6-1 to TRBJ1-2; tentative D call: TRBD1 (6 bases). From germline, CDR1 is MNHNS and CDR2 SASEGT. This CDR3 has 13 amino acids. Between the trimmed V and J ends, which lost 4 bases and 8 bases, there was a span of 14 bases. CDR3 in DNA: TGTGCCAGCAGTGCCCAGGGGCTTGAGGGCTACACCTTC. Its translation: CASSAQGLEGYTF.

In this sample, this clone turned up a few times. This sequence joins TRBV7-3 and TRBJ2-2; tentative D call: TRBD2 (5 bases). The V and J ends lost 0 bases and 2 bases respectively, with 10 bases between them. Germline values: CDR1 SGHTA, CDR2 FQGTGA. This CDR3 has 16 amino acids. CDR3 DNA: TGTGCCAGCAGCTTAACTGGGCGGGCAAACACCGGGGAGCTGTTTTTT. Translation: CASSLTGRANTGELFF.